This is a list of T cell receptor beta chains from one sample in a study of a mutant IDH1 vaccine in newly diagnosed glioma. Using immunoSEQ multiplex PCR, the repertoire was profiled, and TCRdb retains in-frame clones only, with some absent. The sample yields around 49,000 clones, roughly 78% seen once. These receptors' targets are unknown. Specimen: PBMCs, collected from a glioma patient whose treatment included an IDH1 peptide vaccine. The receptors stem from a man aged 45-65 years with glioma. CDR3s include the opening cysteine and the closing phenylalanine or tryptophan. Each record gives: clone size, J gene, V gene, D gene, CDR3 DNA, CDR3 protein. A D gene is named only where the DNA matches it firmly. Rows may omit the clone size; those that give it use once, few, many or a size class.

clone size: .; J gene: TRBJ1-3; V gene: TRBV6-6; D gene: .; CDR3 DNA: TGTGCCAGCCTACAAACCTCTGGAAACACCATATATTTT; CDR3 protein: CASLQTSGNTIYF
clone size: .; J gene: TRBJ1-4; V gene: TRBV5-6; D gene: .; CDR3 DNA: TGTGCCAGCACCTTTACACCTACAACTAATGAAAAACTGTTTTTT; CDR3 protein: CASTFTPTTNEKLFF
clone size: .; J gene: TRBJ1-5; V gene: TRBV6-1; D gene: TRBD1; CDR3 DNA: TGTGCCAGCAGTGGTTCCGGGACAGGCGAACAGCCCCAGCATTTT; CDR3 protein: CASSGSGTGEQPQHF
clone size: .; J gene: TRBJ2-2; V gene: TRBV5-1; D gene: TRBD2; CDR3 DNA: TGCGCCAGCAGCTTGGGAGGAGCGGGGGGCTCCACCGGGGAGCTGTTTTTT; CDR3 protein: CASSLGGAGGSTGELFF
clone size: .; J gene: TRBJ1-2; V gene: TRBV6-1; D gene: TRBD1; CDR3 DNA: TGTGCCAGCAGTTTACAGGGGGACAACTATGGCTACACCTTC; CDR3 protein: CASSLQGDNYGYTF
clone size: .; J gene: TRBJ2-5; V gene: TRBV29-1; D gene: .; CDR3 DNA: TGCAGCGTTCGGAGGGCACAAGAGACCCAGTACTTC; CDR3 protein: CSVRRAQETQYF
clone size: once; J gene: TRBJ2-1; V gene: TRBV30; D gene: .; CDR3 DNA: TGTGCCTCGGAGGGGGCTAGCGAGGCTGAGCAGTTCTTC; CDR3 protein: CASEGASEAEQFF
clone size: medium-sized; J gene: TRBJ1-1; V gene: TRBV5-6; D gene: .; CDR3 DNA: TGTGCCAGCAGCTGGCAGAACACTGAAGCTTTCTTT; CDR3 protein: CASSWQNTEAFF
clone size: .; J gene: TRBJ1-4; V gene: TRBV30; D gene: .; CDR3 DNA: TGTGCCTGGAGTGGTCGAACCAACTCGGGAAAACTGTTTTTT; CDR3 protein: CAWSGRTNSGKLFF
clone size: .; J gene: TRBJ1-6; V gene: TRBV19; D gene: .; CDR3 DNA: TGTGCCAGTAGTATCAGGAGGAGCTCCTATAATTCACCCCTCCACTTT; CDR3 protein: CASSIRRSSYNSPLHF
clone size: .; J gene: TRBJ2-1; V gene: TRBV6-1; D gene: TRBD2; CDR3 DNA: TGTGCCAGCACCCTTGTCAGCGGGGAACACAATGAGCAGTTCTTC; CDR3 protein: CASTLVSGEHNEQFF
clone size: .; J gene: TRBJ2-1; V gene: TRBV10-3; D gene: TRBD1; CDR3 DNA: TGTGCCATCAGTGACCCCGGGACAGGGATCGATGAGCAGTTCTTC; CDR3 protein: CAISDPGTGIDEQFF
clone size: .; J gene: TRBJ2-2; V gene: TRBV4-2; D gene: .; CDR3 DNA: TGTGCCAGCAGCCACTCTAGGGGCGGGGAGCTGTTTTTT; CDR3 protein: CASSHSRGGELFF
clone size: .; J gene: TRBJ1-5; V gene: TRBV7-2; D gene: .; CDR3 DNA: TGTGCCAGCAGCTTAGGCAGGGAGGGCCAGCCCCAGCATTTT; CDR3 protein: CASSLGREGQPQHF
clone size: .; J gene: TRBJ2-7; V gene: TRBV11-2; D gene: .; CDR3 DNA: TGTGCCAGCAGCTCCCACTCGGTCGGCTACGAGCAGTACTTC; CDR3 protein: CASSSHSVGYEQYF
clone size: .; J gene: TRBJ1-6; V gene: TRBV19; D gene: .; CDR3 DNA: TGTGCCAGACAGTTCCGTAGTTCACCCCTCCACTTT; CDR3 protein: CARQFRSSPLHF
clone size: .; J gene: TRBJ2-1; V gene: TRBV9; D gene: TRBD2; CDR3 DNA: TGTGCCAGCAGCGTTAGCGGGGGGCCTTACAATGAGCAGTTCTTC; CDR3 protein: CASSVSGGPYNEQFF
clone size: .; J gene: TRBJ1-1; V gene: TRBV10-1; D gene: .; CDR3 DNA: TGCGCCAGCAGTGAGATGATTGGGGGGACCACTGAAGCTTTCTTT; CDR3 protein: CASSEMIGGTTEAFF
clone size: .; J gene: TRBJ1-1; V gene: TRBV28; D gene: .; CDR3 DNA: TGTGCCAGCAGTTTAGGCCTGGGACGGTCCATGAACACTGAAGCTTTCTTT; CDR3 protein: CASSLGLGRSMNTEAFF
clone size: .; J gene: TRBJ2-4; V gene: TRBV4-1; D gene: TRBD1; CDR3 DNA: TGCGCCAGCAGCTTGGGACAGGAAAACATTCAGTACTTC; CDR3 protein: CASSLGQENIQYF
clone size: many; J gene: TRBJ1-1; V gene: TRBV5-1; D gene: .; CDR3 DNA: TGCGCCAGCAGCTCCACCACGACGGTGAACACTGAAGCTTTCTTT; CDR3 protein: CASSSTTTVNTEAFF
clone size: .; J gene: TRBJ2-7; V gene: TRBV15; D gene: .; CDR3 DNA: TGTGCCACCAGCAGAGATCCGCAGATATCCTACGAGCAGTACTTC; CDR3 protein: CATSRDPQISYEQYF